This T cell receptor beta chain is drawn from a study of T-cell reconstitution after alpha-beta-depleted transplantation in children. Unique molecular identifiers featured in how the TCRbeta library was prepared. TCRdb re-derived calls from the PCR reads in MiXCR, one entry per CDR3 protein. The sample consists of about 640,000 distinct CDR3 sequences, 13% of them appearing once. V was trimmed by 6 bases and J by 0 bases, leaving 15 bases between them. Germline V gene sequence: CDR1 SQVTM, CDR2 ANQGSEA. The CDR3 totals 14 residues. The sample in question was PBMCs, mostly from graft donor cells, obtained 360 days after TCRalphabeta/CD19-depleted stem cell transplant. The chain links TRBV29-1 to TRBJ2-7; possible D gene TRBD2, 6 bases. The TCR comes from a male patient under 18 who had a stem cell transplant for acute myeloid leukemia, so the T cells may come from the graft donor. CDR3 loop: CSVEQGGNSYEQYF. CDR3 in DNA: TGCAGCGTCGAACAAGGCGGGAACTCCTACGAGCAGTACTTC.